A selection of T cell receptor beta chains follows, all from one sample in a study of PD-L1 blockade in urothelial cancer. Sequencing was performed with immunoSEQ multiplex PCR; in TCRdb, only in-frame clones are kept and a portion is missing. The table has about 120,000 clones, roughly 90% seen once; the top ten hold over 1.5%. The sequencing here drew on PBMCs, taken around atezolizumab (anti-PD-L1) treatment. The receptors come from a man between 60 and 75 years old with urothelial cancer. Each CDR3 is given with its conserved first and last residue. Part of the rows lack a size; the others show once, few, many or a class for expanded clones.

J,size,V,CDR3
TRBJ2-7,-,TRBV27,CASKFNSEGDSEQYF
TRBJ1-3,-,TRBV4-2,CASSPPGNPGAPGNTIYF
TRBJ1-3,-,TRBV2,CASSAINVQTSGGNTIYF
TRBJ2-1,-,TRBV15,CATSKPGQGWDEQFF
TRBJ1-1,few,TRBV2,CASSGESDTEAFF
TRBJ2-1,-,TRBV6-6,CASSQREYAHNEQFF
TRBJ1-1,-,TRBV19,CASSMSAGFDTEAFF
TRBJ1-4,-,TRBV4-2,CASSQDIPGGVEEKLFF
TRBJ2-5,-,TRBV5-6,CASSPTGYETQYF
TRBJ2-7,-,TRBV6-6,CASTPDRGRSYEQYF
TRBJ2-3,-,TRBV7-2,CASSSDLAVPQYF
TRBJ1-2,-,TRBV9,CASSVGSTGGDYGYTF
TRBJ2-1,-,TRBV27,CASSLAGGSYNEQFF
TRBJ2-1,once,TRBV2,CASSDPRRAPPREQFF
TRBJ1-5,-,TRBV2,CATARETGGYQPQHF
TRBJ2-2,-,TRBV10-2,CASTPRLAGAGELFF
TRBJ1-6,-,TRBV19,CASSSGQPNSPLHF
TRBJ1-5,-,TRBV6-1,CASSEAGGLGQPQHF
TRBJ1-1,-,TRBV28,CASNRGNTEAFF
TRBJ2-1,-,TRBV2,CASSSGTVSYNEQFF
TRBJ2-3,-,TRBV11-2,CASSPAHVGLGRTDTQYF
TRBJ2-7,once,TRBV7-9,CASTVAGVSYEQYF
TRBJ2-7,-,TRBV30,CAWSLSTGEQYF
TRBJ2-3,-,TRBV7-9,CASSPPLTETDTQYF
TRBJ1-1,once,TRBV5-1,CASTQAGPRTEAFF
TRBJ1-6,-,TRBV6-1,CASREEYALHF
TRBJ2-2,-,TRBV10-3,CAISGGAGSNTGELFF
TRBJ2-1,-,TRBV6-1,CASSLRTSGNEQFF
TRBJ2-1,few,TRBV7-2,CASSLVAGGGNEQFF
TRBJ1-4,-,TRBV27,CASSSPGQGQEKLFF
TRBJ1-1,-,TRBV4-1,CASSLEVGLNTEAFF
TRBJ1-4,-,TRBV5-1,CASSLASLNNGEKLFF
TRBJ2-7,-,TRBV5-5,CASRLRQERAYEQYF
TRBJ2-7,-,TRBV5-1,CASSLRTGVSYEQYF
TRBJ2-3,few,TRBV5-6,CASLVTGTDTQYF
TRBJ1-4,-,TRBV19,CASSIEGGQGATNEKLFF
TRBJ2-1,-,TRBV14,CASSQPPRRDYNEQFF
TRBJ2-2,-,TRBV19,CASSIQGAHGELFF
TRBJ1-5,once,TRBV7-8,CASSLQDSNQPQHF
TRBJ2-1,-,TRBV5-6,CASSFPRTSPNEQFF
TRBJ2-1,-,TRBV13,CASSIRGFGDEQFF